This entry describes one T cell receptor beta chain. As yet, its antigen is unknown. The data are from a study of T cells in Graves' hyperthyroidism and ophthalmopathy. Study outcomes and limitations: The model's output predicted ophthalmopathy at a median of 6.5 months prior to onset.

Clinical symptoms, serum thyroxine and TRAb, thyroid ultrasound and orbital computed tomography were used for the diagnoses. Extraction of PBMCs used roughly 9.4 ml of fresh peripheral blood. V was pared by 1 base and J by 7 bases, with 10 bases between. The germline CDR1 and CDR2 sequences are LGHDT and YNNKEL (reference sequence). This CDR3 comprises 14 residues. Template material for amplifying TCR beta CDR3 regions consisted of RNA transcripts. Using the HTBI primer set, a first-round RT-PCR was run on the TCR CDR3. TCRdb ran MiXCR on the multiplex PCR reads and lists one entry per CDR3 protein. The sample includes about 290,000 distinct CDR3 sequences, roughly 15% of them seen just once.

This receptor was taken from a woman between 50 and 59 years old with Graves' hyperthyroidism that later progressed to Graves' ophthalmopathy. The sequenced material came from blood. V usage is TRBV3-1 and J usage is TRBJ1-4; tentative D call: TRBD1 (5 bases). CDR3 in DNA: TGTGCCAGCAGCCAAGCGGGACGGGGTGAAAAACTGTTTTTT. This codes for CASSQAGRGEKLFF.